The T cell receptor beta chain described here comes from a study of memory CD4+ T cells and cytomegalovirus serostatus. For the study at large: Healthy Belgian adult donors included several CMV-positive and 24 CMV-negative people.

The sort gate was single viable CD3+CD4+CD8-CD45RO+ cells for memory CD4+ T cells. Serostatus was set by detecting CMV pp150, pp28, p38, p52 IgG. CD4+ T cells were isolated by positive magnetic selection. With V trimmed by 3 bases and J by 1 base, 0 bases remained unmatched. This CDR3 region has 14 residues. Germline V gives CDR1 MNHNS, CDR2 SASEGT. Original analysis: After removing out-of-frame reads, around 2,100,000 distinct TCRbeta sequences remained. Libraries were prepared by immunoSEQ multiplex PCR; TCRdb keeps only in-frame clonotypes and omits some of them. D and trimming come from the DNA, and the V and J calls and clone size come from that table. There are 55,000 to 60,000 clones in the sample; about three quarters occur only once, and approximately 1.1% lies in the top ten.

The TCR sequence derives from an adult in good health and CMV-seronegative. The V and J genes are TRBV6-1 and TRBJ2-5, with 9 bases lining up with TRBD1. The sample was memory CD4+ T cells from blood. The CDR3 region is CASSETGGQETQYF. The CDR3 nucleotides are TGTGCCAGCAGTGAGACAGGGGGCCAAGAGACCCAGTACTTC.